Following are 16 T cell receptor beta chains from one sample sequenced in a study of blood T cell repertoires in COVID-19. Generated by immunoSEQ multiplex PCR, the TCRdb table keeps only in-frame clones and is missing some. The sample lists hundreds of thousands of clones, more than 85% occurring once. Sequencing was performed on PBMCs or T cells enriched from blood (not recorded which). Source of these receptors: a woman aged 45-60 years who had recovered from COVID-19.

CDR3 bases: TGCAGCGTTGAATGGGGACAGATAACAGATACGCAGTATTTT. Amino acids: CSVEWGQITDTQYF. The chain is built from TRBV29-1 and TRBJ2-3, with 7 bases matching TRBD1. Germline-derived CDR1 and CDR2 are SQVTM and ANQGSEA. The length of the CDR3 is 14 residues. V was clipped by 2 bases and J by 3 bases; unmatched bases: 5.

CDR3 DNA sequence: TGTGCCAGCAGCCACGGACTAGCGGGAGGGGAGCTGTTTTTT. It encodes CASSHGLAGGELFF. The V call is TRBV3-1 (or the pseudogene TRBV3-2), the J call TRBJ2-2; TRBD2 matches at 12 bases. Germline trimming cut 3 bases from V and 8 bases from J; bases unmatched to any gene: 1. Germline loops: CDR1 LGHDT, CDR2 YNNKEL (reference sequence). The length of the CDR3 is 14 residues.

The chain uses TRBV19 and TRBJ2-1; the match to TRBD2 covers 7 bases. The CDR3 runs to 14 residues. Germline trimming cut 5 bases from V and 7 bases from J; bases unmatched to any gene: 8. The germline V gene has CDR1 LNHDA and CDR2 SQIVND (reference sequence). CDR3 DNA: TGTGCCAGTAGTGGGGGGGACCCAGGGAATGAGCAGTTCTTC. As protein: CASSGGDPGNEQFF.

V gene TRBV5-1 combines with J gene TRBJ2-3; D not certain. Germline V gives CDR1 SGHRS, CDR2 YFSETQ. The CDR3 runs to 14 residues. The V and J ends lost 3 bases and 2 bases respectively, with 10 bases between them. The CDR3 sequence is CASSSYQNTDTQYF. DNA for the CDR3: TGCGCCAGCAGCTCCTACCAAAACACAGATACGCAGTATTTT.

V is TRBV30 and J is TRBJ1-1, with 7 bases that match TRBD1. This CDR3 has 11 amino acids. Germline V gene data show CDR1 as GTSNPN and CDR2 as SVGIG (reference sequence). The ends lost 8 bases at V and 5 bases at J; junction bases unmatched: 5. The CDR3 DNA reads TGTGCCGTAGACAGGGTTACTGAAGCTTTCTTT. Its protein product is CAVDRVTEAFF.

This clone was counted once. The J gene is TRBJ1-2, the V gene TRBV24-1; D uncertain. From germline, CDR1 is KGHDR and CDR2 SFDVKD. The V gene lost 2 bases and the J gene lost 2 bases, with 8 bases spanning the gap. The CDR3 has 14 amino acids. The CDR3 is CATSDSGSNYGYTF. The CDR3 DNA reads as TGTGCCACCAGTGATTCCGGGTCCAACTATGGCTACACCTTC.

V and J are TRBV7-3 and TRBJ2-1; 8 positions match TRBD2. The germline V gene has CDR1 SGHTA and CDR2 FQGTGA. The CDR3 covers 18 residues. The J segment lost 2 bases and the V segment lost 4 bases, leaving 13 bases of the junction unmatched. The CDR3 region is CASSSKALGREAYNEQFF. CDR3 nucleotide sequence: TGTGCCAGCAGCTCCAAAGCCCTAGGGCGGGAGGCCTACAATGAGCAGTTCTTC.

V is TRBV5-1 and J is TRBJ1-1, with a weak D call TRBD1 (6 bases). The CDR3 is 14 amino acids. Between the trimmed V and J ends, which lost 0 bases and 4 bases, there was a span of 10 bases. Per the germline V gene, CDR1 is SGHRS and CDR2 is YFSETQ. This chain's CDR3 is CASSLEGGITEAFF. For the CDR3, the DNA is TGCGCCAGCAGCTTGGAAGGGGGAATCACTGAAGCTTTCTTT.

This clone was observed a handful of times. The rearrangement links TRBV6-5 to TRBJ1-2; 11 positions match TRBD1. Trimming removed 6 bases from V and 4 bases from J; junction bases left unmatched: 4. Germline V gives CDR1 MNHEY, CDR2 SVGAGI. The CDR3 contains 14 residues. CDR3: CASRGQGEAYGYTF. In DNA, the CDR3 is TGTGCCAGCAGGGGACAGGGGGAAGCCTATGGCTACACCTTC.

V gene TRBV27 combines with J gene TRBJ1-4; D may be TRBD1 (6 bases). CDR3 length equals 14 residues. CDR1 is MNHEY and CDR2 is SMNVEV in the germline V gene (reference sequence). Trimming removed 5 bases from V and 0 bases from J, with 7 bases in between. The CDR3 nucleotides read TGTGCCAGCAGTCACAGGGCAACTAATGAAAAACTGTTTTTT. Translation gives CASSHRATNEKLFF.

The rearrangement joins TRBV27 to TRBJ2-3; TRBD1 agrees at 9 bases. The CDR3 runs to 15 residues. Germline values: CDR1 MNHEY, CDR2 SMNVEV (reference sequence). Trimming cost V 2 bases and J 5 bases; bases outside gene matches: 5. The CDR3 coding sequence is TGTGCCAGCAGTTTAGGACAGGGGAGGGAAGATACGCAGTATTTT. Residues: CASSLGQGREDTQYF.

J is TRBJ1-4 and V is TRBV7-8; tentative D call: TRBD1 (5 bases). CDR3 length: 14 residues. Germline-derived CDR1 and CDR2 are SGHVS and FQNEAQ. The V gene lost 0 bases and the J gene lost 10 bases, with 12 bases spanning the gap. CDR3 DNA sequence: TGTGCCAGCAGCTTAGCGGGGGGATGGGGAAAACTGTTTTTT. This codes for CASSLAGGWGKLFF.

V gene TRBV4-1 combines with J gene TRBJ2-1; 9 bases agree with TRBD2. V was pared by 1 base and J by 4 bases, with 5 bases of the junction left unmatched. Germline values: CDR1 MGHRA, CDR2 YSYEKL. This CDR3 contains 16 residues. The CDR3 sequence is CASSQVRLAVYNEQFF. The CDR3 DNA follows: TGCGCCAGCAGCCAAGTTCGACTAGCGGTGTACAATGAGCAGTTCTTC.

The chain carries TRBV4-3 and TRBJ1-2; 9 positions agree with TRBD1. Germline CDR1 and CDR2: LGHNA and YSLEER. Unmatched junction bases numbered 2, after V lost 3 bases and J lost 6 bases. This CDR3 region has 13 residues. The DNA for the CDR3 is TGCGCCAGCAGCCAGCGGACAGGGGATGGCTACACCTTC. Its protein product is CASSQRTGDGYTF.

J is TRBJ2-5 and V is TRBV18; 11 bases map to TRBD2. Germline lookup yields CDR1 KGHSH and CDR2 LQKENI. The CDR3 spans 17 residues. The V segment lost 3 bases and the J segment 1 base; nucleotides outside the gene matches: 7. The CDR3 DNA follows: TGTGCCAGCTCACCCCTGGAGCTAGCGGGAGGCCAAGAGACCCAGTACTTC. Encoded protein: CASSPLELAGGQETQYF.

The J gene is TRBJ2-1, the V gene TRBV4-1; D gene ambiguous. The V end was cut by 3 bases, the J end by 0 bases, with 12 bases between. Germline V lookup: CDR1 MGHRA, CDR2 YSYEKL. There are 16 residues in the CDR3. CDR3 coding DNA: TGCGCCAGCAGCCACCCGCTAAGGAGCTCCTACAATGAGCAGTTCTTC. It codes for CASSHPLRSSYNEQFF.